This is a list of T cell receptor beta chains from one sample in a study of blood T cells in healthy people across ages. MiXCR, applied by TCRdb to the 5' RACE reads, yields one record per CDR3 protein. In the table there are more than 800,000 distinct CDR3 sequences, under 35% of which are singletons. Sequenced input: blood. Receptor source: an elderly woman in good health. Each CDR3 is given with its conserved first and last residue. Fields, in order: clone size, J gene, D gene, V gene, CDR3 DNA, CDR3 protein. The D gene is left open where the match is weak. Some rows have no size entry. The others give once, few or many, or a class for an expanded clone.

clone_size: few; j_call: TRBJ1-4; d_call: .; v_call: TRBV4-3; cdr3_nt: TGCGCCAGCAGCCAAACGAGGGGACTCAGGGAAAAACTGTTTTTT; cdr3_aa: CASSQTRGLREKLFF
clone_size: many; j_call: TRBJ1-5; d_call: .; v_call: TRBV28; cdr3_nt: TGTGCCATTCGGAGAGGATATGGCAATCAGCCCCAGCATTTT; cdr3_aa: CAIRRGYGNQPQHF
clone_size: .; j_call: TRBJ2-7; d_call: TRBD1; v_call: TRBV28; cdr3_nt: TGTACCAGCAGTTCCCCGGGACAGGGGAAGTACGAGCAGTACTTC; cdr3_aa: CTSSSPGQGKYEQYF
clone_size: many; j_call: TRBJ2-1; d_call: .; v_call: TRBV3-1; cdr3_nt: TGTGCCAGCAGCCAAGTGAACCAGCGCTACGATGAGCAGTTCTTC; cdr3_aa: CASSQVNQRYDEQFF
clone_size: many; j_call: TRBJ2-7; d_call: .; v_call: TRBV5-8; cdr3_nt: TGTGCCAGCAGCTTCGGGGATCCCTCCTACGAGCAGTACTTC; cdr3_aa: CASSFGDPSYEQYF
clone_size: few; j_call: TRBJ2-7; d_call: .; v_call: TRBV15; cdr3_nt: TGTGCCACCAGCAGAGCCAGTGGGGGATCATACGAGCAGTACTTC; cdr3_aa: CATSRASGGSYEQYF
clone_size: once; j_call: TRBJ2-3; d_call: .; v_call: TRBV6-5; cdr3_nt: TGTGCCAGCAGCCTAGACGGCAGGCTAAGCACAGATACGCAGTATTTT; cdr3_aa: CASSLDGRLSTDTQYF
clone_size: many; j_call: TRBJ2-3; d_call: .; v_call: TRBV7-2; cdr3_nt: TGTGCCAGCAGCCCAGCCCGGGCACAGGCGCAGTATTTT; cdr3_aa: CASSPARAQAQYF
clone_size: many; j_call: TRBJ2-1; d_call: TRBD2; v_call: TRBV7-9; cdr3_nt: TGTGCCAGCAGCTTATCACTAGCGGTGTACAATGAGCAGTTCTTC; cdr3_aa: CASSLSLAVYNEQFF
clone_size: .; j_call: TRBJ2-7; d_call: TRBD1; v_call: TRBV20-1; cdr3_nt: TGCAGTGCTAAGGGACAGAACTCCTACGAGCAGTACTTC; cdr3_aa: CSAKGQNSYEQYF
clone_size: .; j_call: TRBJ2-2; d_call: TRBD1; v_call: TRBV7-2; cdr3_nt: TGTGCCGGCAGCTTTTCCGGGACAGGGGGCGCAGCCGGGGAGCTGTTTTTT; cdr3_aa: CAGSFSGTGGAAGELFF
clone_size: many; j_call: TRBJ1-1; d_call: .; v_call: TRBV29-1; cdr3_nt: TGCAGCGCTACGACGGGCGGAAACACTGAAGCTTTCTTT; cdr3_aa: CSATTGGNTEAFF
clone_size: many; j_call: TRBJ2-6; d_call: .; v_call: TRBV6-4; cdr3_nt: TGTGCCATCCCTAGTGGGGCTGGGGCCAACGTCCTGACTTTC; cdr3_aa: CAIPSGAGANVLTF
clone_size: .; j_call: TRBJ2-1; d_call: TRBD1; v_call: TRBV7-2; cdr3_nt: TGTGCCAGCAGCCTGACAGGGATGGAAGGCAATGAGCAGTTCTTC; cdr3_aa: CASSLTGMEGNEQFF
clone_size: .; j_call: TRBJ2-3; d_call: TRBD2; v_call: TRBV20-1; cdr3_nt: TGCAGTGCTCCCCCCTCTAGCGGGGTTTTCACAGATACGCAGTATTTT; cdr3_aa: CSAPPSSGVFTDTQYF
clone_size: many; j_call: TRBJ1-6; d_call: .; v_call: TRBV20-1; cdr3_nt: TGCAGTGCCGAGGACAGATCCCTCTATAATTCACCCCTCCACTTT; cdr3_aa: CSAEDRSLYNSPLHF
clone_size: .; j_call: TRBJ1-3; d_call: .; v_call: TRBV6-6; cdr3_nt: TGTGCCAGCAGTCCACGGGTGTCTGGAAACACCATATATTTT; cdr3_aa: CASSPRVSGNTIYF
clone_size: few; j_call: TRBJ1-5; d_call: .; v_call: TRBV7-2; cdr3_nt: TGTGCCAGCAGCCTACAGGGACCGTATAGCAATCAGCCCCAGCATTTT; cdr3_aa: CASSLQGPYSNQPQHF